A single T cell receptor beta chain is shown here with its context. Its cognate antigen is unknown. This record comes from a study of T cell responses to AZD1222 COVID-19 vaccine. About the research overall: Pooled in the analysis were second doses at about 4 or about 12 weeks. The study's findings and limits: Spike-specific TCR breadth and depth rose after two AZD1222 doses. Sampling captured repertoires only after the peak T cell response.

Some clones are missing from TCRdb's copy, which holds only in-frame ones; the method was immunoSEQ multiplex PCR. The sample holds around 100,000 clones; around 83% are singletons and the top ten take around 5%. The receptor was derived from an adult in good health. The material sequenced was peripheral blood, taken on day 0 of AZD1222 vaccination.

In DNA form, the CDR3 reads TGTGCCTGGAGTGGAAGTGGCAGAAGCACAGATACGCAGTATTTT. Protein: CAWSGSGRSTDTQYF. The V call is TRBV30, the J call TRBJ2-3; D is unresolved. The CDR3 contains 15 residues. V lost 1 base and J lost 0, with 11 bases in between. Germline CDR1 is GTSNPN and CDR2 is SVGIG (reference sequence).